This TCR beta chain was sequenced for a study of blood T cells in healthy people across ages (dated by TCRdb to the mid-2010s). Broadly, across the study: Template switching captured roughly one uniquely barcoded TCR beta cDNA molecule per two T cells in model experiments. Age-related changes in TCR beta repertoire diversity were measured in the study by deep sequencing normalized with unique cDNA molecular identifiers. Four age groups were formed from the donors: young (average roughly 15 years), middle-aged (roughly 38), aged (62) and long-lived (approximately 78). To avoid experimental bias, donors of different ages were spread randomly across the sequencing lanes. Two additional independent replicas of 1 million unique cDNA reads from the same blood draw were analyzed for two donors (one aged 18 to 29 and one aged 80 or older). Beyond this particular receptor, the publication reports: Conclusive comparison of naive and antigen-experienced compartments was prevented by the profiling of bulk unsorted PBMCs. Total diversity estimates from one million sequenced T cells were considered lower bounds and underestimates. The percentage of naive T cells measured by flow cytometry correlated strongly with observed TCR beta diversity. Compared with the aged group, the long-lived group had more naive CD4+ T cells, fewer expanded clones and increased TCR diversity, suggesting age selection. Because donor CMV infection status was unknown, age-related changes in expanded clonotypes were potentially confounded. Observed TCR beta diversity per million T cells fell roughly linearly with age, and a significant reduction was already apparent by age around 40.

Receptor amplification or capture employed 5' RACE. For sequencing, an Illumina HiSeq 2500 was employed. The second PCR ran for roughly 7 to 11 cycles and used a J-beta primer mix along with a sample-barcoded 5' primer. Each TCR beta cDNA molecule received a unique molecular identifier from a template-switch 5' adaptor carrying 12 random nucleotides. At least 2.5 million CDR3-containing paired-end reads were obtained from each sample. All of the RNA was converted into first-strand cDNA using the Mint cDNA synthesis kit, with a TRBC-specific oligonucleotide serving as the primer. Following uracil-DNA glycosylase treatment, a first 18-cycle PCR with universal primers M1SS and BC2_uni_R was performed on all cDNA. From the authors' description of their analysis: Each sample was normalized by randomly selecting 1 million high-quality reads, each carrying a distinct molecular identifier. Reads with shared molecular identifiers were discarded instead of being binned into consensus sequences. MiTCR, with a Q25 quality threshold and the strictest error-elimination algorithm, was used for CDR3 identification, clonotype clustering and error correction. A nonparametric unseen species model with Euler transformation was used to estimate lower-bound total TCR beta diversity. Using fastp at Q25 and MiXCR, TCRdb reprocessed the public reads and kept productive beta chains. CDR3 protein sequences are deduplicated, and each keeps its most common genes and DNA. TCRdb's processing, not the authors' own work, is the source of the V and J calls. The sample contains roughly 830,000 distinct CDR3 sequences, 60% to 80% of them found a single time. Approximately 30% of the sample belongs to the ten largest clones.

From its cysteine to its phenylalanine, the CDR3 spans 13 amino acids. Left in the record is the CDR3 DNA by itself, 39 bases read in frame from the first base. V loses 5 bases of germline sequence and J loses 5 bases, and the interval between the two ends is 9 bases. The donors were a few dozen Caucasian individuals from Russia, aged roughly 6 to 100 years, who were systemically healthy. Each donor gave ten milliliters of peripheral blood, drawn into EDTA-treated Vacutainer tubes. Ficoll-Paque density-gradient centrifugation was used to isolate PBMCs, with at least 7 million obtained per sample. Total RNA, at least 5 micrograms per sample, was extracted from PBMCs with Trizol reagent. Naive CD45RAhigh/CD27high T cell percentages were measured by flow cytometry on a PBMC aliquot from every donor. This clonotype was counted only a few times. There is no known antigen for this receptor. There are no base qualities to consult, and no much larger clone falls within one base.

The TCR comes from a man aged 25-45 years in good health. Sequencing input: blood. Recombination linked TRBV12-3 or TRBV12-4 to TRBJ2-2; the D gene cannot be resolved beyond TRBD1 or TRBD2, each matching 6 bases. The base sequence is TGTGCCAGCAGTCAAGGGGGGACCGGGGAGCTGTTTTTT. It translates to CASSQGGTGELFF.